The next 17 T cell receptor beta chains were all read from a single sample in a study of control samples from healthy donors and cancer patients. TCRdb keeps only in-frame clones here, not all; method: immunoSEQ multiplex PCR. Of 65,000 to 70,000 clones detected, 84% appear once; the ten largest clones hold 2.9%. Sequenced: PBMCs. These receptors all come from a woman between 45 and 65 years old with lung cancer.

This sequence joins TRBV11-3 and TRBJ1-3; D gene uncertain. The germline gives CDR1 SGHNT, CDR2 YENEEA. V gave up 1 base and J gave up 1 base, with 5 bases separating them. The CDR3 has 14 amino acids. The CDR3 nucleotides are TGTGCCAGCAGCTTAGGGGGATCTGGAAACACCATATATTTT. The encoded protein is CASSLGGSGNTIYF.

This chain links TRBV28 with TRBJ2-4, with a weak D call TRBD2 (5 bases). The V end was cut by 5 bases, the J end by 3 bases, with 14 bases between. CDR1 and CDR2 (germline): MDHEN, SYDVKM. The CDR3 runs to 15 residues. The CDR3 protein is CASSGGLRVKNIQYF. In DNA, the CDR3 is TGTGCCAGCAGTGGAGGCCTACGGGTCAAAAACATTCAGTACTTC.

The V and J genes are TRBV25-1 and TRBJ1-6, with 9 bases that match TRBD1. The CDR3 length is 15 residues. CDR1 is MGHDK, CDR2 SYGVNS, per germline. The junction had 6 bases not matched to a gene; V was cut back by 5 bases and J by 7 bases. CDR3 nucleotides: TGTGCCAGCAGTCCGGGACAGGGACCCAATTCACCCCTCCACTTT. This codes for CASSPGQGPNSPLHF.

The chain employs TRBV27 and TRBJ2-3; D uncertain. CDR1 and CDR2 from the germline V gene are MNHEY and SMNVEV (reference sequence). Trimming cost V 4 bases and J 0 bases, with 5 bases left between them. This CDR3 has 13 amino acids. CDR3 in amino acids: CASSSLSTDTQYF. The CDR3 DNA sequence: TGTGCCAGCAGTTCCCTTAGCACAGATACGCAGTATTTT.

CDR3 sequence: CASSMEAQVLVGELFF. The CDR3 region has the DNA TGTGCCAGTAGTATGGAAGCCCAGGTTCTCGTCGGGGAGCTGTTTTTT. The V gene is TRBV19, the J gene TRBJ2-2; D gene unclear. Germline V lookup: CDR1 LNHDA, CDR2 SQIVND (reference sequence). CDR3 length: 16 residues. Trimming took 3 bases from V and 7 from J, leaving 18 bases between them. Together with reference TRBV19 and TRBJ2-2, the CDR3 gives the full variable domain: DGGITQSPKYLFRKEGQNVTLSCEQNLNHDAMYWYRQDPGQGLRLIYYSQIVNDFQKGDIAEGYSVSREKKESFPLTVTSAQKNPTAFYLCASSMEAQVLVGELFFGEGSRLTVL.

The gene calls are TRBV21-1 and TRBJ2-7; TRBD1 is the table's D call, not checked against the DNA. TRBV21-1 counts as a pseudogene. The CDR3 runs to 16 residues. The CDR3 reads CASSKTVDRGSVEQYF. The DNA of the CDR3 is TGTGCCAGCAGCAAAACGGTGGACAGGGGGTCCGTCGAGCAGTACTTC.

The DNA for the CDR3 is TGTGCCAGTAGCCTCCGGGACAGGGAGTATGGCTACACCTTC. It codes for CASSLRDREYGYTF. The V and J genes are TRBV6-5 and TRBJ1-2; 9 bases fit TRBD1. V was clipped by 9 bases and J by 5 bases; unmatched bases: 10. Germline V gene sequence: CDR1 MNHEY, CDR2 SVGAGI. There are 14 residues in the CDR3.

As DNA, the CDR3 is TGTGCCAGCAGTTTATCACGGGACCGATATCAGCCCCAGCATTTT. Translation gives CASSLSRDRYQPQHF. V is TRBV27 and J is TRBJ1-5, with D perhaps TRBD1 (5 bases). Trimming pared 0 bases from V and 5 bases from J, leaving 11 bases between. Per germline, CDR1 MNHEY and CDR2 SMNVEV (reference sequence). The CDR3 runs to 15 residues.

This rearrangement joins TRBV11-2 to TRBJ2-5; a possible D gene is TRBD2 (6 bases). This CDR3 comprises 15 residues. Germline loops: CDR1 SGHAT, CDR2 FQNNGV. Trimming removed 5 bases at V and 2 bases at J, with 15 bases between. CDR3 nucleotides: TGTGCCAGCAGCCGGGGACTCTCGGGACAAGAGACCCAGTACTTC. Translated, it gives CASSRGLSGQETQYF.

The CDR3 sequence: CASSRWGDDGYTF. CDR3 sequence (DNA): TGCGCCAGCAGTCGGTGGGGGGACGATGGCTACACCTTC. This rearrangement joins TRBV5-1 to TRBJ1-2; perhaps TRBD1 as D (5 bases). The germline gives CDR1 SGHRS, CDR2 YFSETQ. The CDR3 spans 13 residues. Trimming removed 5 bases at V and 6 bases at J, with 14 bases between.

The chain carries TRBV7-2 and TRBJ1-1, with 10 bases aligning to TRBD1. The V segment lost 1 base and the J segment 5 bases; nucleotides outside the gene matches: 10. Germline CDR1 is SGHTA and CDR2 is FQGNSA. The CDR3 totals 17 residues. CDR3 sequence (DNA): TGTGCCAGCAGCTTAGTCCCGGGACAGGGGCCGTATACTGAAGCTTTCTTT. Amino acids: CASSLVPGQGPYTEAFF.

The V call is TRBV3-1 (or the pseudogene TRBV3-2), the J call TRBJ1-1, with a tentative D call TRBD1 (6 bases). Germline V CDR1 and CDR2: LGHDT, YNNKEL (reference sequence). Trimming shortened V by 5 bases and J by 5 bases, and 15 bases separated the two germline ends. The CDR3 runs 14 residues. CDR3 coding DNA: TGTGCCAGCAGCAATTCCGACAGGCCGACTGAAGCTTTCTTT. It encodes CASSNSDRPTEAFF.

The chain uses TRBV27 and TRBJ1-5; no clear D. The CDR3 sequence is 15 residues long. V was clipped by 6 bases and J by 0 bases, with 12 bases between them. CDR1 is MNHEY, CDR2 SMNVEV, per germline (reference sequence). This chain's CDR3 is CASSPLHYSNQPQHF. Written as DNA, the CDR3 is TGTGCCAGCAGCCCGCTCCATTATAGCAATCAGCCCCAGCATTTT.

This rearrangement joins TRBV9 to TRBJ1-5; D gene ambiguous. CDR1 is SGDLS, CDR2 YYNGEE, per germline. The CDR3 length is 13 residues. V lost 0 bases and J 1 base, leaving 2 bases between the germline ends. In nucleotides, the CDR3 is TGTGCCAGCAGCGTAGGCAGCAATCAGCCCCAGCATTTT. Translated, it gives CASSVGSNQPQHF.

This chain connects TRBV29-1 to TRBJ1-1, with D possibly being TRBD1 (5 bases). The CDR3 is 13 amino acids. V was shortened by 4 bases and J by 5 bases, with 14 bases between the two germline ends. CDR1 is SQVTM, CDR2 ANQGSEA, per germline. In nucleotides, the CDR3 is TGCAGCGTTGGATTTGGGGGTCGGACTGAAGCTTTCTTT. It specifies CSVGFGGRTEAFF.

The J gene is TRBJ1-6, the V gene TRBV5-1; TRBD1 agrees at 10 bases. Germline CDR1 is SGHRS and CDR2 is YFSETQ. V trimming: 3 bases; J trimming: 9 bases; junction bases outside the gene matches: 6. The CDR3 has 15 amino acids. DNA for the CDR3: TGCGCCAGCAGCTCCCAGACAGGGGGCGGTTCACCCCTCCACTTT. Amino acid sequence: CASSSQTGGGSPLHF.

This sequence joins TRBV7-9 and TRBJ2-5; D ambiguous. Trimming left V 9 bases short and J 1 base short, with 18 bases between. The germline V gene has CDR1 SEHNR and CDR2 FQNEAQ (reference sequence). The CDR3 covers 15 residues. Written as DNA, the CDR3 is TGTGCCAGTTCAGTTTTCAGGTACCCCCAAGAGACCCAGTACTTC. Translating gives CASSVFRYPQETQYF.